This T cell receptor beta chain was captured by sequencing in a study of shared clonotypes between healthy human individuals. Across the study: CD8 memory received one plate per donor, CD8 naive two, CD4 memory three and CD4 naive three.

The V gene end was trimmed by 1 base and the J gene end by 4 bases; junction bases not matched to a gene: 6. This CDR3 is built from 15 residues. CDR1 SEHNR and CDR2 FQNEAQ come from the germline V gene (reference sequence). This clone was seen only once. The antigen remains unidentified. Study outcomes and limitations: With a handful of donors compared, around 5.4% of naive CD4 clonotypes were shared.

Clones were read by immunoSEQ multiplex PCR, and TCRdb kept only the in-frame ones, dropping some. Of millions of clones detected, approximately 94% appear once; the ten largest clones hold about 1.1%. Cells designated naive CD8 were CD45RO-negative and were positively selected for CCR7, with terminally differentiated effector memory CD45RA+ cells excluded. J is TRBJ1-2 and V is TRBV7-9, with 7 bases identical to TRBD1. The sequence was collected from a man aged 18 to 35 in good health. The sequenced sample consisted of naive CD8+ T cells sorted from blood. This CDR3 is CASSLDLGDSYGYTF. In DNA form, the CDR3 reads TGTGCCAGCAGCTTAGACCTAGGGGACAGCTATGGCTACACCTTC. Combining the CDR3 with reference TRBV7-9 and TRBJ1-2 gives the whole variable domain DTGVSQNPRHKITKRGQNVTFRCDPISEHNRLYWYRQTLGQGPEFLTYFQNEAQLEKSRLLSDRFSAERPKGSFSTLEIQRTEQGDSAMYLCASSLDLGDSYGYTFGSGTRLTVV.